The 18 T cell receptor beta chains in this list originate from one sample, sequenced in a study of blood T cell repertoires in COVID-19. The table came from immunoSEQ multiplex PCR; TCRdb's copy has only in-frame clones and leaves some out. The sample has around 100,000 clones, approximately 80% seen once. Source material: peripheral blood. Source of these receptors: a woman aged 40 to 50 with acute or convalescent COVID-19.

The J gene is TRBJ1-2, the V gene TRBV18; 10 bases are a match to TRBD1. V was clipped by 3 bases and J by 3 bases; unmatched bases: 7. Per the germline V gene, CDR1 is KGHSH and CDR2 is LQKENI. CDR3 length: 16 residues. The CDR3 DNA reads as TGTGCCAGCTCACCCCCGACAGGGGGCAATTACTATGGCTACACCTTC. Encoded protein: CASSPPTGGNYYGYTF.

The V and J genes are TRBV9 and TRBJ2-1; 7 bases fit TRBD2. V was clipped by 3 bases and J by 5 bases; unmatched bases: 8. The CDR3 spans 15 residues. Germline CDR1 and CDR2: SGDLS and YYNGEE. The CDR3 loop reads CASSESGVQNNEQFF. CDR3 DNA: TGTGCCAGCAGCGAGAGCGGGGTACAAAACAATGAGCAGTTCTTC.

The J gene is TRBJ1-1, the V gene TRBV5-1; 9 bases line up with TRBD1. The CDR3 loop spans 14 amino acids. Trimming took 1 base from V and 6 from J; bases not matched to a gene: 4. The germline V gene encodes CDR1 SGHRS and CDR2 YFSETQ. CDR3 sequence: CASSLRTGDAEAFF. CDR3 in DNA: TGCGCCAGCAGCTTGAGGACAGGGGACGCTGAAGCTTTCTTT.

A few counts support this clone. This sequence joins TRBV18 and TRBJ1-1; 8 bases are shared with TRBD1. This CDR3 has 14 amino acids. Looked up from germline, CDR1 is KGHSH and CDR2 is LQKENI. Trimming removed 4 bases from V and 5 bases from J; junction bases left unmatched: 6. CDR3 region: CASSLQGARTEAFF. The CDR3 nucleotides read TGTGCCAGCTCACTGCAGGGGGCTAGGACTGAAGCTTTCTTT.

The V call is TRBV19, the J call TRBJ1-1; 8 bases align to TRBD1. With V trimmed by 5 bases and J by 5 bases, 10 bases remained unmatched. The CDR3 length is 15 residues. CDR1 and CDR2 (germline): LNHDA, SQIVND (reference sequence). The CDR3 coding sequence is TGTGCCAGTAGTGGGGTCCTCAGGGGGCTGACTGAAGCTTTCTTT. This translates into CASSGVLRGLTEAFF.

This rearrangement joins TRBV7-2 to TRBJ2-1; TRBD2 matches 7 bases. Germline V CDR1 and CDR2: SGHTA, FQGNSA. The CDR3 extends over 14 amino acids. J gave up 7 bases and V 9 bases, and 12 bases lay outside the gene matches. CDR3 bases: TGTGCCAGTAGAAGGGACTACCTTCAAAATGAGCAGTTCTTC. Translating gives CASRRDYLQNEQFF.

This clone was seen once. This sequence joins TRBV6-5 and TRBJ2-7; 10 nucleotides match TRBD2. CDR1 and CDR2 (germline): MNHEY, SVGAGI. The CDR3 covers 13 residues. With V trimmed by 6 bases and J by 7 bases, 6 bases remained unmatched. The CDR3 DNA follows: TGTGCCAGCAGCTCAGCGGGGGGGAGAGAGCAGTACTTC. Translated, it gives CASSSAGGREQYF.

The CDR3: CSAKTGFRGANEKLFF. CDR3 coding DNA: TGCAGCGCCAAGACAGGGTTTAGGGGAGCTAATGAAAAACTGTTTTTT. The chain has TRBV29-1 and TRBJ1-4, with TRBD1 matching over 7 bases. This CDR3 contains 16 residues. Germline V lookup: CDR1 SQVTM, CDR2 ANQGSEA. Trimming cost V 7 bases and J 3 bases; bases outside gene matches: 14. Complete variable domain (other parts from reference TRBV29-1 and TRBJ1-4): SAVISQKPSRDICQRGTSLTIQCQVDSQVTMMFWYRQQPGQSLTLIATANQGSEATYESGFVIDKFPISRPNLTFSTLTVSNMSPEDSSIYLCSAKTGFRGANEKLFFGSGTQLSVL.

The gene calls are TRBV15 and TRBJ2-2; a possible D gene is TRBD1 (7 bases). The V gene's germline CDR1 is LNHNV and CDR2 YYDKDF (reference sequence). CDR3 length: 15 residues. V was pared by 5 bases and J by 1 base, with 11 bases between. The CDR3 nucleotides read TGTGCCACCAGCGGAGGGACAGTGAACACCGGGGAGCTGTTTTTT. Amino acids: CATSGGTVNTGELFF.

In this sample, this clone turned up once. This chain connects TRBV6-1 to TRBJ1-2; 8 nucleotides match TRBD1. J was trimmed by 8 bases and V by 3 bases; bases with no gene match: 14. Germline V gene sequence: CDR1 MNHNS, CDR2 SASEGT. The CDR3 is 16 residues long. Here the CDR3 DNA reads TGTGCCAGCAGTGAGGCGAATGGCCTCAGGGGGCAAGGCTACACCTTC. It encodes CASSEANGLRGQGYTF.

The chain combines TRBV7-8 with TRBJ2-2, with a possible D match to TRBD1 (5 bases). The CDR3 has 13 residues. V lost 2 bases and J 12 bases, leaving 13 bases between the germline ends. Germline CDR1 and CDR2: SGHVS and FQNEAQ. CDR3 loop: CASSLSWVGQLFF. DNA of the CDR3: TGTGCCAGCAGCTTAAGTTGGGTGGGGCAGCTGTTTTTT.

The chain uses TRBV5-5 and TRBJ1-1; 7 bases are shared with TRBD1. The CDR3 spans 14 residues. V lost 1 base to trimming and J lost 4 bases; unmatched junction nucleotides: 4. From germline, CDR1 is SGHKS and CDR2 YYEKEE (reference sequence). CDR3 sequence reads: CASSLTRDSTEAFF. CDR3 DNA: TGTGCCAGCAGCTTGACCCGGGACAGCACTGAAGCTTTCTTT.

Here the CDR3 DNA reads TGTGCCAGCAGCCAGACCCGACAGGGAAATACTGAAGCTTTCTTT. Translated: CASSQTRQGNTEAFF. The chain combines TRBV12-1 with TRBJ1-1; TRBD1 reflects the table's D call only, with no check against the DNA. TRBV12-1 is labeled a pseudogene. The CDR3 runs 15 residues.

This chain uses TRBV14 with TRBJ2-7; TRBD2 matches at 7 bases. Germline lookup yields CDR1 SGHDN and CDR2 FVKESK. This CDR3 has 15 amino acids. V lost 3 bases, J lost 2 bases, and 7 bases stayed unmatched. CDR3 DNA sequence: TGTGCCAGCAGCCATGCTAGCGGTGTTACCTACGAGCAGTACTTC. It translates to CASSHASGVTYEQYF.

CDR3 nucleotide sequence: TGTGCCAGCAGCTTAGCATCCACAGATACGCAGTATTTT. Protein product: CASSLASTDTQYF. The gene calls are TRBV5-4 and TRBJ2-3; no firm D call. There are 13 residues in the CDR3. Germline V gives CDR1 SGHNT, CDR2 YYREEE (reference sequence). V lost 2 bases, J lost 2 bases, and 6 bases lay in between.

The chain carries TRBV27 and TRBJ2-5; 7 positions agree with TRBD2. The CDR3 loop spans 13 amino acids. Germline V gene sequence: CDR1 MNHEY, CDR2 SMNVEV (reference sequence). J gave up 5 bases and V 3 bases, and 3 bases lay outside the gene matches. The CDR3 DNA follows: TGTGCCAGCAGTTTGGGTAGCGGGGAGACCCAGTACTTC. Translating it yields CASSLGSGETQYF.

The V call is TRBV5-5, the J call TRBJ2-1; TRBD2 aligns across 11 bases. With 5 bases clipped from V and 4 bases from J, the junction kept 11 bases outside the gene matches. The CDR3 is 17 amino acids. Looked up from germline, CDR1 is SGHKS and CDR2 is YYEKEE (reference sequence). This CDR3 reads CASSQLTGTSGYNEQFF. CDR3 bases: TGTGCCAGCAGTCAATTAACCGGGACTAGCGGTTACAATGAGCAGTTCTTC.

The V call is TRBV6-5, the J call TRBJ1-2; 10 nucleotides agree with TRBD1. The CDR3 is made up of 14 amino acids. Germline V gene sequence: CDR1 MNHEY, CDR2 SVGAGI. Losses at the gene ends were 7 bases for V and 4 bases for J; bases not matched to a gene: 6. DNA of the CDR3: TGTGCCAGCACCAGGACAGGGGGGTTCTATGGCTACACCTTC. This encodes CASTRTGGFYGYTF.